The 25 T cell receptor beta chains listed next were all sequenced from one sample in a study of cytomegalovirus exposure and HLA in healthy donors (dated by TCRdb to 2015 to 2018). Libraries were built with the immunoSEQ multiplex PCR assay. For the multiplex PCR, a mixture combining 60 forward primers for TCR Vbeta segments and 13 reverse primers for TCR Jbeta segments was used. Drawn from immuneACCESS, this table holds only the in-frame rearrangements with V and J called that TCRdb kept. Clones are partly lost; checked studies trace under half to an unresolved V gene and leave the rest unexplained. The sample table records just under 95,000 clones; roughly 77% of these occur just once. Around a tenth of the sample is held by the ten biggest clonotypes. The sequencing input was PBMCs. The receptor set was obtained from a human donor in good health.

This clone was recorded only once. The V and J genes are TRBV7-8 and TRBJ2-5; 7 nucleotides match TRBD2. The ends lost 6 bases at V and 5 bases at J; junction bases unmatched: 9. Germline V gene data show CDR1 as SGHVS and CDR2 as FQNEAQ. The CDR3 is 14 amino acids. Here the CDR3 reads CASRRLGGTETQYF. In DNA form, the CDR3 reads TGTGCCAGCAGGCGCTTGGGGGGGACTGAGACCCAGTACTTC.

The rearrangement uses TRBV29-1 and TRBJ2-3, with D possibly being TRBD2 (6 bases). Trimming pared 6 bases from V and 1 base from J, leaving 17 bases between. From germline, CDR1 is SQVTM and CDR2 ANQGSEA. CDR3 length equals 15 residues. The CDR3 DNA sequence: TGCAGCGTGGGCAGAACGGGGGACCGCACAGATACGCAGTATTTT. The encoded protein is CSVGRTGDRTDTQYF.

In this sample, this clone turned up once. Its ends do not fully match the called genes, so a read error is possible. The gene calls are TRBV28 and TRBJ2-7; 8 nucleotides agree with TRBD1. The CDR3 covers 11 residues. Per the germline V gene, CDR1 is MDHEN and CDR2 is SYDVKM. CDR3 in DNA: TGTGCCAGCAGTTTTGGGGGACAGGACCACTTC. Its protein product is CASSFGGQDHF.

In the case of this clone: The junction departs from the called germline gene at one end, perhaps through a read error. V is TRBV7-7 and J is TRBJ2-5; TRBD1 matches at 7 bases. Per germline, CDR1 SSHAT and CDR2 FNYEAQ (reference sequence). The CDR3 runs 15 residues. The CDR3 spells CASSLRGRGLETQYF. Here the CDR3 DNA reads TGTGCTAGCAGCTTAAGGGGCAGGGGGTTGGAGACCCAGTACTTC. Supplemented by reference TRBV7-7 and TRBJ2-5, the full variable domain reads GAGVSQSPRYKVTKRGQDVTLRCDPISSHATLYWYQQALGQGPEFLTYFNYEAQPDKSGLPSDRFSAERPEGSISTLTIQRTEQRDSAMYRCASSLRGRGLETQYFGPGTRLLVL.

The gene calls are TRBV28 and TRBJ2-1, with 10 bases lining up with TRBD2. With 7 bases clipped from V and 0 bases from J, the junction kept 3 bases outside the gene matches. CDR1 and CDR2 from the germline V gene are MDHEN and SYDVKM. The CDR3 contains 15 residues. In DNA form, the CDR3 reads TGTGCCAGCACCCCTAGCGGGAGCTCCTACAATGAGCAGTTCTTC. As protein: CASTPSGSSYNEQFF.

This clone was seen a handful of times. V is TRBV6-5 and J is TRBJ1-4, with D perhaps matching TRBD1 (5 bases). Germline lookup yields CDR1 MNHEY and CDR2 SVGAGI. CDR3 length: 15 residues. The V gene lost 4 bases and the J gene lost 7 bases, with 16 bases spanning the gap. The CDR3 DNA follows: TGTGCCAGCAGTTCCGCAGGGACGGGAGGTGAAAAACTGTTTTTT. It specifies CASSSAGTGGEKLFF.

The rearrangement uses TRBV5-5 and TRBJ1-2; D is perhaps TRBD1 (5 bases). Trimming cost V 7 bases and J 2 bases, with 18 bases left between them. The CDR3 is 15 residues long. Per the germline V gene, CDR1 is SGHKS and CDR2 is YYEKEE (reference sequence). The CDR3 DNA is TGTGCCAGCGCCCTCGGAGGGTCAGGGAACTATGGCTACACCTTC. Translation gives CASALGGSGNYGYTF.

V usage is TRBV9 and J usage is TRBJ2-4; TRBD2 matches 10 bases. The CDR3 consists of 22 residues. V gave up 0 bases and J gave up 5 bases; unmatched junction bases: 23. Germline V lookup: CDR1 SGDLS, CDR2 YYNGEE. The CDR3 here is CASSVAGRGGRGSGRTENIQYF. In DNA, the CDR3 is TGTGCCAGCAGCGTAGCGGGTAGAGGGGGCCGTGGTAGCGGGAGGACGGAAAACATTCAGTACTTC.

This clone was detected once. V is TRBV15 and J is TRBJ1-1; 9 bases are shared with TRBD1. There are 15 residues in the CDR3. CDR1 and CDR2 (germline): LNHNV, YYDKDF (reference sequence). J was trimmed by 1 base and V by 3 bases; bases with no gene match: 3. CDR3 sequence (DNA): TGTGCCACCAGCAGTCTACAGGGGGCGAACACTGAAGCTTTCTTT. This sequence encodes CATSSLQGANTEAFF.

This clone has only one observation. This chain uses TRBV6-1 with TRBJ2-5; TRBD2 agrees at 16 bases. Trimming at V came to 4 bases and at J to 5 bases, leaving 7 bases not matched to a gene. Germline CDR1 is MNHNS and CDR2 is SASEGT. The length of the CDR3 is 17 residues. Here the CDR3 reads CASSAGLAGGPKETQYF. CDR3 DNA sequence: TGTGCCAGCAGTGCGGGACTAGCGGGGGGGCCTAAGGAGACCCAGTACTTC.

The chain employs TRBV29-1 and TRBJ2-1; 9 bases align to TRBD2. The CDR3 contains 15 residues. V dropped 5 bases and J dropped 9; count of bases not matched to a gene: 14. Looked up from germline, CDR1 is SQVTM and CDR2 is ANQGSEA. CDR3: CSVRRGGESVIEQFF. DNA of the CDR3: TGCAGCGTTAGACGCGGGGGGGAGTCCGTGATTGAGCAGTTCTTC.

The chain has TRBV2 and TRBJ2-3; 8 bases match TRBD2. Germline assignment: CDR1 SNHLY and CDR2 FYNNEI. V shed 5 bases and J 0 bases; nucleotides not matched to a gene: 10. The CDR3 extends over 17 amino acids. The CDR3 DNA sequence: TGTGCCAGCAGTCGGACTAGCTCGAACCTCAGCACAGATACGCAGTATTTT. Its protein product is CASSRTSSNLSTDTQYF.

The rearrangement links TRBV7-6 to TRBJ2-3; TRBD2 aligns across 13 bases. The CDR3 totals 18 residues. In germline, CDR1 is SGHVS, CDR2 FNYEAQ. J lost 1 base, V lost 2 bases, and 6 bases had no gene match. This CDR3 is CASSLRTSGSVGTDTQYF. In DNA form, the CDR3 reads TGTGCCAGCAGCTTAAGGACTAGCGGGAGTGTGGGCACAGATACGCAGTATTTT.

This chain joins TRBV4-2 and TRBJ2-1, with D unclear. The V gene's germline CDR1 is LGHNA and CDR2 YNFKEQ. The V and J ends lost 0 bases and 10 bases respectively, with 7 bases between them. The CDR3 totals 12 residues. CDR3 protein: CASSQDLGEQFF. CDR3 DNA sequence: TGTGCCAGCAGCCAAGATCTGGGCGAGCAGTTCTTC.

The genes are TRBV6-1 and TRBJ2-7, with TRBD2 identical over 10 bases. V lost 5 bases to trimming and J lost 0 bases; unmatched junction nucleotides: 4. This CDR3 contains 15 residues. Germline V lookup: CDR1 MNHNS, CDR2 SASEGT. CDR3 in DNA: TGTGCCAGCAGTCCCTCTAGCGGGAGCTCCTACGAGCAGTACTTC. Translated: CASSPSSGSSYEQYF.

The CDR3 reads CASSFLGAMNTEAFF. The CDR3 DNA sequence: TGTGCCAGCAGCTTCCTTGGGGCCATGAACACTGAAGCTTTCTTT. This chain links TRBV5-4 with TRBJ1-1; D may be TRBD1 (5 bases). This CDR3 region has 15 residues. V lost 2 bases to trimming and J lost 0 bases, with 11 bases between them. The V gene's germline CDR1 is SGHNT and CDR2 YYREEE (reference sequence).

This clone was found once. The rearrangement joins TRBV18 to TRBJ2-3, with 8 nucleotides matching TRBD2. The junction had 7 bases not matched to a gene; V was cut back by 3 bases and J by 5 bases. The germline CDR1 and CDR2 sequences are KGHSH and LQKENI. CDR3 size: 15 residues. In DNA, the CDR3 is TGTGCCAGCTCACCTGAAGCGGGAGTGAGAGATACGCAGTATTTT. Translating gives CASSPEAGVRDTQYF.

The rearrangement links TRBV28 to TRBJ2-1; TRBD2 might be the D (5 bases). CDR3 length equals 14 residues. The germline V gene encodes CDR1 MDHEN and CDR2 SYDVKM. The ends were cut back, 3 bases at V and 4 bases at J, with 10 bases in the middle. CDR3 sequence reads: CASSLGDPYNEQFF. CDR3 coding DNA: TGTGCCAGCAGTTTGGGAGACCCTTACAATGAGCAGTTCTTC.

This clone was found once. The chain recombines TRBV28 with TRBJ2-3; 9 positions match TRBD2. Germline-derived CDR1 and CDR2 are MDHEN and SYDVKM. The CDR3 is 13 amino acids. CDR3 in amino acids: CGIAGASTDTQYF. The DNA of the CDR3 is TGTGGAATAGCGGGAGCTAGCACAGATACGCAGTATTTT.

This clone was seen just once. The V and J genes are TRBV6-5 and TRBJ2-5; 7 bases fit TRBD1. The J call is uncertain, as TRBJ2-7 better fits the DNA end. The CDR3 is 14 residues long. Germline V gene data show CDR1 as MNHEY and CDR2 as SVGAGI. CDR3 sequence (DNA): TGTGCCAGCAGTTACATGGACAGGTACGACGAGCAGTACTTC. Residues: CASSYMDRYDEQYF.

This sequence joins TRBV11-2 and TRBJ2-5; 7 bases map to TRBD1. The J call may be in error: the DNA end matches TRBJ2-7 better. From germline, CDR1 is SGHAT and CDR2 FQNNGV. This CDR3 contains 14 residues. The CDR3 sequence: CASSRQGALYEQYF. The CDR3 DNA sequence: TGTGCCAGTTCGCGACAGGGCGCACTATACGAGCAGTACTTC.

This chain joins TRBV19 and TRBJ2-2, with D perhaps matching TRBD1 (6 bases). The CDR3 has 14 amino acids. The germline V gene has CDR1 LNHDA and CDR2 SQIVND (reference sequence). The V gene lost 5 bases and the J gene lost 5 bases, with 12 bases spanning the gap. The CDR3 loop reads CASSPRTVTGELFF. Written as DNA, the CDR3 is TGTGCCAGTAGTCCCAGGACAGTGACCGGGGAGCTGTTTTTT.

The rearrangement links TRBV7-2 to TRBJ1-6, with 7 bases lining up with TRBD1. This CDR3 region has 16 residues. Germline CDR1 and CDR2: SGHTA and FQGNSA. The V segment lost 1 base and the J segment 7 bases; nucleotides outside the gene matches: 7. The CDR3 bases are TGTGCCAGCAGCTTAGTCCCAGGGGGAACCAATTCACCCCTCCACTTT. Its translation: CASSLVPGGTNSPLHF.

The chain joins TRBV14 to TRBJ2-1, with D tentatively TRBD2 (6 bases). V lost 4 bases to trimming and J lost 8 bases, with 15 bases between them. The germline V gene has CDR1 SGHDN and CDR2 FVKESK. This CDR3 contains 14 residues. CDR3 protein: CASSRAQGLDEQFF. DNA of the CDR3: TGTGCCAGCAGCCGTGCTCAGGGACTTGATGAGCAGTTCTTC.

V usage is TRBV21-1 and J usage is TRBJ2-3; TRBD2 is the table's D call and was not checked against the DNA. TRBV21-1 is an annotated pseudogene. The CDR3 is 21 residues long. The CDR3, as DNA: TGTGCCAGCAGCAAAGTAGGTCGACTAGGTTTATGCCCGGCCACTTTAGATACGCAGTATTTT. As protein: CASSKVGRLGLCPATLDTQYF.